This is a list of T cell receptor beta chains from one sample in a study of PD-1 blockade in mismatch repair-deficient tumors. The table came from immunoSEQ multiplex PCR; TCRdb's copy has only in-frame clones and leaves some out. The table records under 95,000 clones, 81% of them present only once. The sample here was peripheral blood, taken 12 weeks after starting pembrolizumab. These receptors were taken from an adult with mismatch repair-deficient cancer. The CDR3 runs from the conserved cysteine through the conserved F or W.

>TRBJ2-7|TRBV7-9
CASSSTGGYEQYF
>TRBJ1-1|TRBV27
CASSTGLDMNTEAFF
>TRBJ2-1|TRBV6-5
CASSSPYNEQFF
>TRBJ2-1|TRBV9
CASSEGTSGSSYNEQFF
>TRBJ2-7|TRBV5-5
CASSLATLSYEQYF
>TRBJ2-7|TRBV6-1
CASRLEGLSYEQYF
>TRBJ2-7|TRBV21-1
CASRKGGFYEQYF
>TRBJ2-7|TRBV6-5
CASSYSGTYEQYF
>TRBJ2-2|TRBV7-9
CASSSQGTGELFF
>TRBJ2-1|TRBV28
CATTSFNEQFF
>TRBJ1-1|TRBV5-6
CASSRGQLNTEAFF
>TRBJ2-7|TRBV27
CASSTTGSYEQYF
>TRBJ2-2|TRBV11-2
CASSLDAGGGTGELFF